The T cell receptor beta chain under discussion was sequenced for a study of monozygotic twins with inflammatory bowel disease (dated by TCRdb to the late 2010s). Regarding the study in general: A total of approximately 28 monozygotic twin pairs were included in the full study, comprising nine German pairs (four IBD-concordant, five IBD-discordant) and 19 IBD-discordant Danish pairs. Within discordant pairs, disease-associated traits were sought mainly by comparing IBD patients with their genetically identical healthy co-twins. Each individual had, on average, about 151 000 unique TCRalpha sequences and 181 000 unique TCRbeta sequences available for analysis.

Its CDR3 holds 16 amino acids, cysteine through phenylalanine. There is no recorded DNA. The germline V gene sets CDR1 to SGHTA and CDR2 to FQGNSA. Findings and caveats that apply to the study as a whole: The analysis was unable to tell different T cell subtypes apart. IBD patients had lower TCRbeta repertoire diversity, measured by the inverse Simpson index, than their healthy co-twins. No single strong signal or clonotype linked to IBD turned up in the results, so the idea that one exists was not supported. Because patients were on differing immunosuppressive treatments, the repertoires may have picked up extra background noise and inter-individual variability. Fewer clonotypes were shared with other individuals by IBD patients than by healthy twins, most markedly in patients showing signs of disease activity. Repertoire similarity did not differ between concordant and discordant twins, which could be due to limited statistical power.

Library method: 5' RACE. The input for every TCR library was 3,500 to 4,000 ng of total RNA. For each sample, cDNA was synthesized in eight separate reactions using SMARTScribe reverse transcriptase. During cDNA synthesis, template switching introduced unique molecular identifiers that contained a 6-nucleotide sample barcode. Two nested PCRs of roughly 16 and 10 cycles amplified the TCRalpha and TCRbeta cDNA, and bead purification followed each PCR. Before amplification, the cDNA was treated with uracil DNA-glycosylase and purified using the QIAquick PCR purification kit. The second PCR added Illumina TruSeq-compatible adapters along with sample-specific barcodes. Library quality and concentration were checked on TapeStation and Qubit, and libraries were pooled at 5 ng each. The pooled libraries were sequenced with 2 x 100 bp reads and custom sequencing primers on an Illumina HiSeq2500 single-index Rapid Run. The paper's processing steps were these. MiGEC version 1.2.6 was used for UMI-based consensus assembly, which corrected PCR and sequencing errors. MiXCR version 2.1.1 was used to carry out V(D)J alignment, clonotype assembly and CDR3 extraction. Gene usage, clonotype sharing and MAIT/NKT TCR abundance were normalised by analysing the top 1000, 10 000 and 20 000 clonotypes per sample. After downsampling to 27 000 UMIs, diversity was calculated as the inverse Simpson index using the vegan R package. Statistical testing used paired Mann-Whitney U tests on the discordant twin pairs and applied Benjamini-Hochberg correction for multiple testing. TCRdb reprocessed the reads, reporting each CDR3 protein sequence once and no DNA. It is TCRdb's table, rather than the study itself, that gives the V and J calls and clone size. This sample's table carries around 47,000 distinct CDR3 sequences. The ten largest clones take up 5% to 6.5% of the sample.

On this clonotype: It has no known antigen specificity.

A roughly 2.4 ml peripheral blood sample was drawn into PAXgene tubes per donor and stored at -80°C. Without T cell sorting, total RNA was isolated from whole blood using the PAXgene blood miRNA kit on an automated QIAcube. Peripheral blood from monozygotic twin pairs, either concordant or discordant for inflammatory bowel disease, underwent deep TCRalpha and TCRbeta repertoire profiling that used unique molecular barcoding. Smoking habits were recorded for all twin pairs, and each individual was classified as a current, former or never smoker. This sequence originates from a human donor with ulcerative colitis or Crohn's disease, or a healthy co-twin of an affected twin (not recorded which). Input material: blood. Here the chain combines TRBV7-2 and TRBJ2-1; TCRdb reports TRBD2, a call that lacks DNA to check it against. The CDR3 region: CASSLEPAGAYNEQFF.